This entry is about one TCR beta chain. Its specificity is not known. The CDR3 covers 16 residues. Trimming removed 3 bases from V and 0 bases from J; junction bases left unmatched: 3. Per germline, CDR1 MNHEY and CDR2 SMNVEV (reference sequence). Generated by immunoSEQ multiplex PCR, the TCRdb table keeps only in-frame clones and is missing some. The sample carries about 71,000 clones, about nine tenths recorded once. The source of the sample is a study of OX40 agonist ivuxolimab in advanced cancers. As for the study in general: Two cutaneous melanoma patients and one hepatocellular carcinoma patient, three in all, had partial responses. Study-level findings and limits: CD4+ T cells averaged fewer expanded clones than CD8+ T cells.

Sequences were derived from CD4+ or CD8+ T cells sorted from blood, sampled in a trial of the OX40 agonist ivuxolimab. J is TRBJ2-1 and V is TRBV27; 9 bases match TRBD2. The clonotype was recovered from an adult with an advanced solid tumor such as melanoma, head and neck, liver or kidney cancer. This CDR3 is CASSFSSGNSYNEQFF. The CDR3 nucleotides read TGTGCCAGCAGTTTCTCTAGCGGGAACTCCTACAATGAGCAGTTCTTC.